Following are 11 T cell receptor beta chains from one sample sequenced in a study of regulatory T cells in long-lasting Graves disease. Both iRepertoire HTBI primers and Arm-PCR of CDR3 regions were used to build the TCR beta libraries. TCRdb called the multiplex PCR reads again in MiXCR, with one record for every CDR3 protein. The data contain approximately 400,000 distinct CDR3 sequences, 15% to 19% of them singletons. Indicated time point: newly diagnosed GD, antithyroid drugs for less than 3 months. Making the TCR library involved RNA that had been extracted from PBMCs. The sample in question was peripheral blood mononuclear cells (PBMCs), obtained at new diagnosis, from a patient treated with antithyroid drugs. The receptor source for this set is a female donor with Graves disease.

This clonotype was detected ten times or more. V is TRBV12-3 or TRBV12-4 and J is TRBJ2-7; D tentatively reads TRBD1 or TRBD2 (5 bases each). Trimming took off 0 bases at V and 5 bases at J, with 11 bases between the two ends. This CDR3 comprises 14 residues. The CDR3 here is CASSLAGLGDEQYF. The CDR3 nucleotides are TGTGCCAGCAGTTTAGCGGGCCTGGGGGACGAGCAGTACTTC.

This clonotype occurred a few times. The chain carries TRBV19 and TRBJ1-1; 8 bases fit TRBD1. V was pared by 0 bases and J by 4 bases, with 4 bases of the junction left unmatched. Looked up from germline, CDR1 is LNHDA and CDR2 is SQIVND (reference sequence). This CDR3 has 15 amino acids. This CDR3 is CASSIDPGGSTEAFF. CDR3 nucleotide sequence: TGTGCCAGTAGTATAGATCCAGGGGGCAGCACTGAAGCTTTCTTT.

This clonotype was seen ten or more times. The rearrangement uses TRBV20-1 and TRBJ2-4; D remains ambiguous. From germline, CDR1 is DFQATT and CDR2 SNEGSKA (reference sequence). The CDR3 length is 18 residues. V lost 2 bases and J 0 bases, leaving 20 bases between the germline ends. CDR3 sequence: CSARPRSQTNLAKNIQYF. The CDR3 nucleotides are TGCAGTGCTAGACCCCGGTCCCAGACCAATCTAGCCAAAAACATTCAGTACTTC.

This clonotype came up many times. J is TRBJ1-1 and V is TRBV30, with a tentative D call TRBD1 (5 bases). This CDR3 spans 13 amino acids. Germline V gene data show CDR1 as GTSNPN and CDR2 as SVGIG (reference sequence). Trimming took 2 bases from V and 3 from J, leaving 10 bases between them. CDR3: CAWSRRGDTEAFF. In DNA, the CDR3 is TGTGCCTGGAGTCGGCGGGGGGACACTGAAGCTTTCTTT.

The rearrangement joins TRBV6-1 to TRBJ1-2; D is possibly TRBD1 (5 bases). CDR3 size: 13 residues. V gave up 5 bases and J gave up 8 bases, with 15 bases separating them. Germline assignment: CDR1 MNHNS and CDR2 SASEGT. The CDR3 loop reads CASSLYRGQGYTF. DNA for the CDR3: TGTGCCAGCAGTCTCTACCGGGGCCAGGGCTACACCTTC.

This clonotype occurred many times. This chain uses TRBV28 with TRBJ1-5; 10 bases match TRBD1. This CDR3 contains 16 residues. Losses at the gene ends were 6 bases for V and 6 bases for J; bases not matched to a gene: 11. Germline V gene data show CDR1 as MDHEN and CDR2 as SYDVKM. This chain's CDR3 is CASSPRDRGASQPQHF. For the CDR3, the DNA is TGTGCCAGCAGCCCACGGGACAGGGGAGCAAGTCAGCCCCAGCATTTT.

This clonotype turned up a few times. V usage is TRBV24-1 and J usage is TRBJ2-5, with 7 bases aligning to TRBD2. The germline CDR1 and CDR2 sequences are KGHDR and SFDVKD. With V trimmed by 5 bases and J by 1 base, 0 bases remained unmatched. There are 13 residues in the CDR3. The CDR3 DNA follows: TGTGCCACCAGTGCGGGGGGCCAAGAGACCCAGTACTTC. Translating it yields CATSAGGQETQYF.

This clonotype was detected many times. The chain is built from TRBV7-2 and TRBJ1-2; D ambiguous. Trimming shortened V by 1 base and J by 6 bases, and 12 bases separated the two germline ends. Germline V gene data show CDR1 as SGHTA and CDR2 as FQGNSA. The CDR3 is 14 residues long. As DNA, the CDR3 is TGTGCCAGCAGCTTAGTAGAAGATACCCATGGCTACACCTTC. As protein: CASSLVEDTHGYTF.

This chain uses TRBV2 with TRBJ1-5; D may be TRBD1 (5 bases). Trimming took 8 bases from V and 2 from J, leaving 16 bases between them. The CDR3 runs 15 residues. Germline V gives CDR1 SNHLY, CDR2 FYNNEI. CDR3 DNA: TGTGCCAGCGCCAGGGCATCGGGTGGCAATCAGCCCCAGCATTTT. It codes for CASARASGGNQPQHF.

This clonotype was seen a few times. Given the absence of the conserved phenylalanine or tryptophan at the CDR3 end, a read error is likely. This chain uses TRBV27 with TRBJ2-7, with D possibly being TRBD2 (6 bases). Germline V gives CDR1 MNHEY, CDR2 SMNVEV (reference sequence). V was cut by 4 bases and J by 4 bases, with 20 bases left in between. The length of the CDR3 is 16 residues. CDR3 sequence reads: CASSSPSAGTLYEQYL. In nucleotides, the CDR3 is TGTGCCAGCAGTTCCCCCTCGGCCGGGACTTTGTACGAGCAGTACCTC.

This clonotype was counted ten times or more. This chain joins TRBV5-5 and TRBJ1-6, with D hard to call. Germline V gives CDR1 SGHKS, CDR2 YYEKEE (reference sequence). The CDR3 is made up of 15 amino acids. V shed 4 bases and J shed 5 bases, with 13 bases lying between them. CDR3 coding DNA: TGTGCCAGCAGCCACTCCGGACTTAATAATTCACCCCTCCACTTT. It codes for CASSHSGLNNSPLHF. Combining the CDR3 with reference TRBV5-5 and TRBJ1-6 gives the whole variable domain DAGVTQSPTHLIKTRGQQVTLRCSPISGHKSVSWYQQVLGQGPQFIFQYYEKEERGRGNFPDRFSARQFPNYSSELNVNALLLGDSALYLCASSHSGLNNSPLHFGNGTRLTVT.